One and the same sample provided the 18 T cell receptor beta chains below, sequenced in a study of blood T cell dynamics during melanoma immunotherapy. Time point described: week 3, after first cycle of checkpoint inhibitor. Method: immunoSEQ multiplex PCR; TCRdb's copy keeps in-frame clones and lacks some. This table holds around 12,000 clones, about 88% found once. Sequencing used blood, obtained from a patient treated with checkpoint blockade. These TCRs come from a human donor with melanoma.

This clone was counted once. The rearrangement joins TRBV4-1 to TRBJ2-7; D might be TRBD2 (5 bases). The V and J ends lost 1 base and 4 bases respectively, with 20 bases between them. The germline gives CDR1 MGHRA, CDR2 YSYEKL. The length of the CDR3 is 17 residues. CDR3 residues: CASSQGNPGDESYEQYF. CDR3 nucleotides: TGCGCCAGCAGCCAAGGAAACCCCGGGGATGAATCGTACGAGCAGTACTTC.

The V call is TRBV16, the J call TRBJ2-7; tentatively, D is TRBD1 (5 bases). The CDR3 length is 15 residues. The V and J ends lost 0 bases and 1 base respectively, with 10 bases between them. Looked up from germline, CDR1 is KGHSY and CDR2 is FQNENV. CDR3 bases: TGTGCCAGCAGCCAATCACCGGACACATCCTACGAGCAGTACTTC. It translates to CASSQSPDTSYEQYF.

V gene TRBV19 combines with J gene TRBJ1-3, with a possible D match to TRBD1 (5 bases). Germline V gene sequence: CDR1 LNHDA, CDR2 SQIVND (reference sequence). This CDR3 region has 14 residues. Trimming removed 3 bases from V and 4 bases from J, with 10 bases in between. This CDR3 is CASSMGPQGNTIYF. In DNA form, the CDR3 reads TGTGCCAGTAGTATGGGACCCCAAGGAAACACCATATATTTT.

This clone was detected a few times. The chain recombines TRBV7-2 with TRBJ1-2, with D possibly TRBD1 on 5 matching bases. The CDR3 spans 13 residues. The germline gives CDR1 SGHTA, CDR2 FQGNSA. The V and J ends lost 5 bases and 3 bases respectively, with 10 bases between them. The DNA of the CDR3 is TGTGCCAGCAGCCCAGGGTGGGACTATGGCTACACCTTC. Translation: CASSPGWDYGYTF.

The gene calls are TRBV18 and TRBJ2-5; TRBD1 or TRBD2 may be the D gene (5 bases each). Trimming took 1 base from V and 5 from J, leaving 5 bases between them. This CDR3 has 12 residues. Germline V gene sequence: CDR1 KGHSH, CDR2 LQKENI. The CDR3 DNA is TGTGCCAGCTCACCACGGGGGGAGACCCAGTACTTC. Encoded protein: CASSPRGETQYF. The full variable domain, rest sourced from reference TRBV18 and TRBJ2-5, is NAGVMQNPRHLVRRRGQEARLRCSPMKGHSHVYWYRQLPEEGLKFMVYLQKENIIDESGMPKERFSAEFPKEGPSILRIQQVVRGDSAAYFCASSPRGETQYFGPGTRLLVL.

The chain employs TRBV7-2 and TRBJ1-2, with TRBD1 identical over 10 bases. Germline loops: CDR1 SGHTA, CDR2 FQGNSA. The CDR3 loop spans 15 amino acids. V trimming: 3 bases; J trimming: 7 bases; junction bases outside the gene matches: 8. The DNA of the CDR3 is TGTGCCAGCAGCTTGGAGGGACAGGGGATGGGTGGCTACACCTTC. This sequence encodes CASSLEGQGMGGYTF.

Here the CDR3 reads CASSTGPGGGGEKLFF. The CDR3 DNA reads TGTGCCAGCAGCACGGGCCCAGGGGGGGGTGGTGAAAAACTGTTTTTT. The V and J genes are TRBV9 and TRBJ1-4; 7 bases are a match to TRBD1. Germline CDR1 SGDLS, CDR2 YYNGEE. The CDR3 extends over 16 amino acids. J was trimmed by 7 bases and V by 4 bases; bases with no gene match: 13.

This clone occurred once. The CDR3 protein is CAWSGTGGTYTF. The CDR3 bases are TGTGCCTGGTCGGGGACAGGGGGAACCTACACCTTC. The chain uses TRBV30 and TRBJ1-2; 11 bases line up with TRBD1. The CDR3 has 12 amino acids. V shed 5 bases and J 10 bases; nucleotides not matched to a gene: 6. Germline V gene lookup returns CDR1 GTSNPN and CDR2 SVGIG (reference sequence). Variable domain in full (rest from reference TRBV30 and TRBJ1-2): SQTIHQWPATLVQPVGSPLSLECTVEGTSNPNLYWYRQAAGRGLQLLFYSVGIGQISSEVPQNLSASRPQDRQFILSSKKLLLSDSGFYLCAWSGTGGTYTFGSGTRLTVV.

The CDR3 here is CASSDTVNYGYTF. CDR3 bases: TGTGCCAGCAGTGACACCGTTAACTATGGCTACACCTTC. The rearrangement uses TRBV2 and TRBJ1-2; no clear D gene. This CDR3 contains 13 residues. Germline V CDR1 and CDR2: SNHLY, FYNNEI. Trimming took 3 bases from V and 1 from J, leaving 6 bases between them.

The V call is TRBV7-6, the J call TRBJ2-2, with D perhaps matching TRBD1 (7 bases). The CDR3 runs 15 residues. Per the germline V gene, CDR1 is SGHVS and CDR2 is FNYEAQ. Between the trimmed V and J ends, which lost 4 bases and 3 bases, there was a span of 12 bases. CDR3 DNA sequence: TGTGCCAGCAGCTGGAGGGACAGCCACACCGGGGAGCTGTTTTTT. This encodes CASSWRDSHTGELFF.

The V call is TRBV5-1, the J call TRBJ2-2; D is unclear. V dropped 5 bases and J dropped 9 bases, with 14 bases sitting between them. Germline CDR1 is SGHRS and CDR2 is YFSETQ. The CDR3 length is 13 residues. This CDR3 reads CASRPTEHRELFF. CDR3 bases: TGCGCCAGCAGGCCCACAGAACACCGGGAGCTGTTTTTT.

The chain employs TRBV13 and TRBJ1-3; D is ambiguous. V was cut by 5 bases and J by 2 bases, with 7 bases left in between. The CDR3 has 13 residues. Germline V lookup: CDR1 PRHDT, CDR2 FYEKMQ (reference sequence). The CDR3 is CASSQQPGNTIYF. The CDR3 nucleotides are TGTGCCAGCAGCCAACAACCTGGAAACACCATATATTTT.

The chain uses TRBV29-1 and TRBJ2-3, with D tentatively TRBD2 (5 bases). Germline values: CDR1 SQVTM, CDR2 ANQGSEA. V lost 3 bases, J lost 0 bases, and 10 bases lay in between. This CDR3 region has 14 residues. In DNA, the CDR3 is TGCAGCGTTGAGAGGGCCTACAGCACAGATACGCAGTATTTT. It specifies CSVERAYSTDTQYF.

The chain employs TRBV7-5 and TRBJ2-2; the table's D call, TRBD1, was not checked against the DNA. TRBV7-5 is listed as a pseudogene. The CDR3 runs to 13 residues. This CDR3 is CARSFQGDGELFF. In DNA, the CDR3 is TGTGCCAGAAGCTTCCAGGGTGACGGGGAGCTGTTTTTT.

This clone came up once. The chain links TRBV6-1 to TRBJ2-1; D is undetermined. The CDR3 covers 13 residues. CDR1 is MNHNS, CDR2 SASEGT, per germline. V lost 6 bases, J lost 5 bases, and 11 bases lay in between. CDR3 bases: TGTGCCAGCAGAGGTTACAAAGACAATGAGCAGTTCTTC. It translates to CASRGYKDNEQFF.

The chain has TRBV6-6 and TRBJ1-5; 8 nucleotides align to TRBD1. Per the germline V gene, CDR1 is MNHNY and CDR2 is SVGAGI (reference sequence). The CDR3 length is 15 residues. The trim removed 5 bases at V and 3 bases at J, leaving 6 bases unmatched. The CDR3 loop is CASSDGQGLNQPQHF. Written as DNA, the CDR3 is TGTGCCAGCAGTGACGGACAGGGACTCAATCAGCCCCAGCATTTT.

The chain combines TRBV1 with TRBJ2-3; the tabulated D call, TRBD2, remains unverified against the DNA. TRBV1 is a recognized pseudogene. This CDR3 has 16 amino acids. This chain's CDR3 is CTSSLGTSGGTDTQYF. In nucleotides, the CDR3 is TGCACCAGCAGCCTAGGGACTAGCGGGGGAACAGATACGCAGTATTTT.

The CDR3 region has the DNA TGTGCCAGCAGTTTCGACAGGGGGGGCATCGCTTTCTTT. It codes for CASSFDRGGIAFF. V is TRBV27 and J is TRBJ1-1, with 9 bases that match TRBD1. Germline trimming cut 3 bases from V and 11 bases from J; bases unmatched to any gene: 7. The length of the CDR3 is 13 residues. CDR1 is MNHEY and CDR2 is SMNVEV in the germline V gene (reference sequence).